These 18 T cell receptor beta chains came from one sample sequenced in a study of blood T cells in healthy people across ages. Primed by a sample-barcoded 5' primer and a J-beta primer mix, a second PCR proceeded for roughly 6 to 12 cycles. TCRdb re-analysed the 5' RACE reads in MiXCR, keeping a single row per CDR3 protein. The sample holds around 650,000 distinct CDR3 sequences, about 32% seen once. Sequenced material: blood. Receptors were obtained from a woman of 80 years or more in good health.

Note on this clonotype: This sequence may be a read error, since a much larger clone differs from it by one base. This chain joins TRBV20-1 and TRBJ2-5; D may be TRBD1 or TRBD2 (5 bases each). TRBJ2-7 matches the DNA end more closely, so the J call is doubtful. Per germline, CDR1 DFQATT and CDR2 SNEGSKA (reference sequence). The CDR3 length is 12 residues. The CDR3: CRAPGPGYEQYF. In DNA form, the CDR3 reads TGCAGGGCCCCGGGACCGGGCTACGAGCAGTACTTC.

This rearrangement joins TRBV20-1 to TRBJ1-1; a weak D match, TRBD1 (5 bases). Germline-derived CDR1 and CDR2 are DFQATT and SNEGSKA (reference sequence). The length of the CDR3 is 12 residues. V was trimmed by 4 bases and J by 4 bases, leaving 10 bases between them. CDR3 protein: CSAMGVPTEAFF. The CDR3 DNA is TGCAGTGCTATGGGGGTACCCACTGAAGCTTTCTTT.

In regard to this clonotype: One end of the junction does not line up with germline, which may come from a read error. This chain links TRBV20-1 with TRBJ1-1, with TRBD1 as a possible D gene (5 bases). The CDR3 has 16 residues. Germline loops: CDR1 DFQATT, CDR2 SNEGSKA (reference sequence). CDR3 sequence (DNA): TGCAGTGCTGGAGATGGGCATGGGGGGGAAGCCACTGAAGCTTTCTTT. Encoded protein: CSAGDGHGGEATEAFF.

This clonotype was seen only a few times. This sequence joins TRBV7-9 and TRBJ2-7, with no clear D. The CDR3 totals 13 residues. Germline-derived CDR1 and CDR2 are SEHNR and FQNEAQ (reference sequence). V was cut by 5 bases and J by 0 bases, with 8 bases left in between. DNA of the CDR3: TGTGCCAGCAGCCCTGACAACTCCTACGAGCAGTACTTC. This codes for CASSPDNSYEQYF.

This clonotype was counted at least ten times. The chain uses TRBV13 and TRBJ2-6; 10 bases fit TRBD1. Germline CDR1 and CDR2: PRHDT and FYEKMQ (reference sequence). V trimming: 4 bases; J trimming: 7 bases; junction bases outside the gene matches: 7. The CDR3 has 16 residues. CDR3 residues: CASSWDRGQVANVLTF. CDR3 DNA sequence: TGTGCCAGCAGCTGGGACAGGGGCCAGGTCGCCAACGTCCTGACTTTC.

Details on this clonotype: A much larger clonotype is one base distant, so this may be a read error. This chain uses TRBV9 with TRBJ2-3, with a weak D call TRBD2 (6 bases). The germline CDR1 and CDR2 sequences are SGDLS and YYNGEE. This CDR3 has 14 residues. CDR3 region: CAGSRDGGRDTQYF. The DNA of the CDR3 is TGTGCCGGCAGCCGGGACGGGGGACGGGATACGCAGTATTTT.

This clonotype has just a few counts. This may be a read error, as it is one base from a much larger clone. The chain carries TRBV5-6 and TRBJ2-5; a weak D match, TRBD1 (6 bases). CDR1 is SGHDT and CDR2 is YYEEEE in the germline V gene. The CDR3 extends over 13 amino acids. The V gene lost 4 bases and the J gene lost 9 bases, with 16 bases spanning the gap. The DNA of the CDR3 is TGTGCCAGCAGCCGGTGGACAGCGGAGTCCCAGTACTTC. Residues: CASSRWTAESQYF. The whole variable domain, filled in from reference TRBV5-6 and TRBJ2-5, reads DAGVTQSPTHLIKTRGQQVTLRCSPKSGHDTVSWYQQALGQGPQFIFQYYEEEERQRGNFPDRFSGHQFPNYSSELNVNALLLGDSALYLCASSRWTAESQYFGPGTRLLVL.

There are many counts of this clonotype. J is TRBJ2-1 and V is TRBV4-2; D is unresolved. Germline values: CDR1 LGHNA, CDR2 YNFKEQ. This CDR3 spans 13 amino acids. Trimming pared 1 base from V and 8 bases from J, leaving 9 bases between. In nucleotides, the CDR3 is TGTGCCAGCAGCCAAGTAGAGGTCCATGAGCAGTTCTTC. Translated, it gives CASSQVEVHEQFF.

The V call is TRBV25-1, the J call TRBJ1-1, with a tentative D call TRBD1 (6 bases). The CDR3 runs to 12 residues. CDR1 is MGHDK, CDR2 SYGVNS, per germline. Between the trimmed V and J ends, which lost 6 bases and 7 bases, there was a span of 12 bases. For the CDR3, the DNA is TGTGCCAGCAGAGGCGGACAGTTTGAAGCTTTCTTT. It is translated as CASRGGQFEAFF.

In this sample, this clonotype turned up many times. J is TRBJ1-2 and V is TRBV6-6; D unresolved. Germline V gene data show CDR1 as MNHNY and CDR2 as SVGAGI (reference sequence). The CDR3 has 14 amino acids. V lost 0 bases and J lost 4, with 9 bases in between. The CDR3, as DNA: TGTGCCAGCAGTTACTCGCGGGGTATCTATGGCTACACCTTC. Its translation is CASSYSRGIYGYTF.

The J gene is TRBJ1-4, the V gene TRBV5-1; D is undetermined. V dropped 0 bases and J dropped 5 bases, with 8 bases sitting between them. This CDR3 spans 14 amino acids. Germline V gene lookup returns CDR1 SGHRS and CDR2 YFSETQ. Written as DNA, the CDR3 is TGCGCCAGCAGCTTGGGGTGGGGAAATGAAAAACTGTTTTTT. Translated, it gives CASSLGWGNEKLFF.

This clonotype was detected ten times or more. The chain carries TRBV9 and TRBJ1-2; D gene ambiguous. Trimming shortened V by 1 base and J by 3 bases, and 13 bases separated the two germline ends. In germline, CDR1 is SGDLS, CDR2 YYNGEE. This CDR3 is 15 amino acids long. CDR3 coding DNA: TGTGCCAGCAGCGTACCAAGGATTAACGACTATGGCTACACCTTC. This codes for CASSVPRINDYGYTF.

This clonotype was seen many times. This may be a read error: a much more frequent sequence differs by one nucleotide. V gene TRBV20-1 combines with J gene TRBJ1-1, with D perhaps matching TRBD1 (5 bases). Trimming left V 5 bases short and J 8 bases short, with 15 bases between. Germline assignment: CDR1 DFQATT and CDR2 SNEGSKA (reference sequence). The CDR3 contains 12 residues. The CDR3 DNA reads as TGCAGTGCTTGGGGCCCGCCGGCCGAAGCTTTCTTT. Protein sequence: CSAWGPPAEAFF.

This clonotype was picked up one time. The chain employs TRBV15 and TRBJ1-4; D unresolved. Germline lookup yields CDR1 LNHNV and CDR2 YYDKDF (reference sequence). The CDR3 runs 14 residues. Trimming took off 5 bases at V and 8 bases at J, with 15 bases between the two ends. Here the CDR3 DNA reads TGTGCCACCAGCCCCCGCCCGGGGAACGAAAAACTGTTTTTT. Translated: CATSPRPGNEKLFF.

This clonotype was counted a few times. This chain uses TRBV5-1 with TRBJ1-6, with unresolved D. Trimming shortened V by 0 bases and J by 5 bases, and 6 bases separated the two germline ends. This CDR3 spans 14 amino acids. Germline lookup yields CDR1 SGHRS and CDR2 YFSETQ. The CDR3 nucleotides are TGCGCCAGCAGCTTGGACAGCGATAATTCACCCCTCCACTTT. It encodes CASSLDSDNSPLHF.

This rearrangement joins TRBV20-1 to TRBJ2-5; 9 nucleotides match TRBD2. The CDR3 is 14 amino acids. Looked up from germline, CDR1 is DFQATT and CDR2 is SNEGSKA (reference sequence). CDR3 in amino acids: CCVRPKRGVETQYF. The CDR3 nucleotides read TGCTGTGTTAGGCCTAAGCGGGGGGTCGAGACCCAGTACTTC.

This clonotype was seen repeatedly, ten times or more. In DNA form, the CDR3 reads TGTGCCATCAGTGCCGGGACAGGGGGTGCAATAACAGATACGCAGTATTTT. Protein sequence: CAISAGTGGAITDTQYF. The rearrangement joins TRBV10-3 to TRBJ2-3; 11 bases are shared with TRBD1. The CDR3 extends over 17 amino acids. Trimming cost V 4 bases and J 3 bases; bases outside gene matches: 9. Germline V gene lookup returns CDR1 ENHRY and CDR2 SYGVKD.

This clonotype has at least ten counts. The V call is TRBV7-2, the J call TRBJ2-1; 8 nucleotides agree with TRBD2. Germline CDR1 is SGHTA and CDR2 is FQGNSA. With 2 bases clipped from V and 6 bases from J, the junction kept 12 bases outside the gene matches. The length of the CDR3 is 17 residues. The CDR3 coding sequence is TGTGCCAGCAGCTTACCCCCGGGGGGGCCGTTCGGCAATGAGCAGTTCTTC. Encoded protein: CASSLPPGGPFGNEQFF.